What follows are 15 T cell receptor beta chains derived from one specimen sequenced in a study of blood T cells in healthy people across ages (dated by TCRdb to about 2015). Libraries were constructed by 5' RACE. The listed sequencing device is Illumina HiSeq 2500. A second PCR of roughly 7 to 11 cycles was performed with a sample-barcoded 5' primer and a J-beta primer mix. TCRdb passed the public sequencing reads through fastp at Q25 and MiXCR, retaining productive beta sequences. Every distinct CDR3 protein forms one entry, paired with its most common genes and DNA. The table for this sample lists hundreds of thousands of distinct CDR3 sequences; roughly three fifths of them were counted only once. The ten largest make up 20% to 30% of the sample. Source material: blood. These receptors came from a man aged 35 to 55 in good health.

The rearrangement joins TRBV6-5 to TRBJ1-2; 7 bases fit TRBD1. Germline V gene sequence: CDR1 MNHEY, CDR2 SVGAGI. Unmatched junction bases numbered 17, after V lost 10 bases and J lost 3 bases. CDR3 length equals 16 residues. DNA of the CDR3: TGTGCCACTCCTCCCCGGGGGACAGATTTCTACTATGGCTACACCTTC. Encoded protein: CATPPRGTDFYYGYTF.

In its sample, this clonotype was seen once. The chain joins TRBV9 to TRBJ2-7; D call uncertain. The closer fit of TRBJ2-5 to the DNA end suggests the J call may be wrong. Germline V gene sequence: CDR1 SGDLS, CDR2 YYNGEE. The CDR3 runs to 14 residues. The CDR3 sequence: CASSADLARETQYF. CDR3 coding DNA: TGTGCCAGCAGCGCGGACCTCGCCCGGGAGACCCAGTACTTC.

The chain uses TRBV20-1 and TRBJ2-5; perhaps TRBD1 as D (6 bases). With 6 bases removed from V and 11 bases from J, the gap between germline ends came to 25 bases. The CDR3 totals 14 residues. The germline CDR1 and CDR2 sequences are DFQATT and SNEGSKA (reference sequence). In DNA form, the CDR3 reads TGCAGTGCCGACATCCCGGGTAGGGACAATGAGCAGTACTTC. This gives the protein CSADIPGRDNEQYF.

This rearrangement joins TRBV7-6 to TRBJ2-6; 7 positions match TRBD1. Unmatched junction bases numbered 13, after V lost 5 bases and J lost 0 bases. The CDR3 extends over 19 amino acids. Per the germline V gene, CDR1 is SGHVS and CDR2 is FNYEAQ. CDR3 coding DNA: TGTGCCAGCAGCAAGCGAACAGGGGAATATTTCTCTGGGGCCAACGTCCTGACTTTC. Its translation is CASSKRTGEYFSGANVLTF.

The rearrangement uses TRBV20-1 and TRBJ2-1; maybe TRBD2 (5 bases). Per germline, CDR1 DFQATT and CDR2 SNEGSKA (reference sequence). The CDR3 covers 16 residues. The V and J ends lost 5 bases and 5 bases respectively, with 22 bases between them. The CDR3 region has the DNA TGCAGTGCTCCGTCTCCGCGGACTTCGAGTAACAATGAGCAGTTCTTC. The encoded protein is CSAPSPRTSSNNEQFF.

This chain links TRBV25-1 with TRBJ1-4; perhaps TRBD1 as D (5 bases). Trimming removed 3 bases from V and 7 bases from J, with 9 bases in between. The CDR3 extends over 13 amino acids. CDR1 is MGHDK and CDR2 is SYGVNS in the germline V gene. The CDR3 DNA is TGTGCCAGCAGTGATCCCGGGGCTGAAAAACTGTTTTTT. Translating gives CASSDPGAEKLFF.

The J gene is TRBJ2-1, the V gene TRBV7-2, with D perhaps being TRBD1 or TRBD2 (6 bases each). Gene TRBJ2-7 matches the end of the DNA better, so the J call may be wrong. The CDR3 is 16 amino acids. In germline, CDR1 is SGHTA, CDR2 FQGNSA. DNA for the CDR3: TGTGCCAGCAGCTCCCAGTCAGGGGACTCCTACAATGAGCAGTACTTC. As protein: CASSSQSGDSYNEQYF.

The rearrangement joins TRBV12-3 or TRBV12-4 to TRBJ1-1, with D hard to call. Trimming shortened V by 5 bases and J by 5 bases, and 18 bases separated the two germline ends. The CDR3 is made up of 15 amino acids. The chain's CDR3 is CASSPRPRVGTEAFF. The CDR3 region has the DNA TGTGCCAGCAGTCCTCGACCGCGCGTTGGGACTGAAGCTTTCTTT.

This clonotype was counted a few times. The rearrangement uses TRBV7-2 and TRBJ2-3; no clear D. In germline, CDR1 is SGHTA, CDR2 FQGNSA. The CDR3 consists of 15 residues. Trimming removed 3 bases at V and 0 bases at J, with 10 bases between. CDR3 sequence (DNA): TGTGCCAGCAGCTTGATGGGTCGGAGCACAGATACGCAGTATTTT. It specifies CASSLMGRSTDTQYF.

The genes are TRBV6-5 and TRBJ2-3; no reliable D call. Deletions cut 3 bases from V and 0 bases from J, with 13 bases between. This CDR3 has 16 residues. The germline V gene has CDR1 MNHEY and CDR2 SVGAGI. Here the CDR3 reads CASSYGRKTSTDTQYF. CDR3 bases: TGTGCCAGCAGTTATGGCAGAAAGACTAGCACAGATACGCAGTATTTT.

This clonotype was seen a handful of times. The CDR3 nucleotides are TGTGCCAGCAGTTTTAACTTTTGGTTTAGGGGGGGCGAACTAGCCAAAAACATTCAGTACTTC. This gives the protein CASSFNFWFRGGELAKNIQYF. This sequence joins TRBV28 and TRBJ2-4; TRBD2 might be the D (7 bases). CDR1 MDHEN and CDR2 SYDVKM come from the germline V gene. Trimming removed 3 bases from V and 0 bases from J, with 27 bases in between. The CDR3 runs to 21 residues.

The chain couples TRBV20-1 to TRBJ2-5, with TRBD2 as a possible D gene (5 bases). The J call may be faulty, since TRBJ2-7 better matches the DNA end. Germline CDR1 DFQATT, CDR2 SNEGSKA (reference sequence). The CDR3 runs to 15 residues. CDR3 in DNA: TGCAGTGCTGTCCCCTCCGGGAAAAAGGGCTACGAGCAGTACTTC. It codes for CSAVPSGKKGYEQYF.

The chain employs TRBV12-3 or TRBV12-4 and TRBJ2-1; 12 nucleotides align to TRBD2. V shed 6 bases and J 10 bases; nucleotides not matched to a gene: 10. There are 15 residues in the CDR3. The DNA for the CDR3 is TGTGCCAGCAGGCAGACTAGCGGGGGAACGAGGGAGCAGTTCTTC. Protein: CASRQTSGGTREQFF.

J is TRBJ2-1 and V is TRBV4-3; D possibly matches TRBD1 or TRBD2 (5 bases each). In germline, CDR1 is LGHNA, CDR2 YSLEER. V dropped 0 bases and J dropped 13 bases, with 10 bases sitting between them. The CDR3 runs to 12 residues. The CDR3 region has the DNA TGCGCCAGCAGCCAAGAAGAGGGACCCCAGTTCTTC. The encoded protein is CASSQEEGPQFF.

This CDR3 is CAVQGIQETQYF. The CDR3 DNA reads TGTGCCGTCCAGGGAATACAAGAGACCCAGTACTTC. The V and J genes are TRBV10-3 and TRBJ2-5; TRBD1 might be the D (5 bases). There are 12 residues in the CDR3. Trimming left V 11 bases short and J 2 bases short, with 12 bases between. CDR1 and CDR2 from the germline V gene are ENHRY and SYGVKD.